This TCR beta chain is drawn from a study of T cell responses to AZD1222 COVID-19 vaccine. On this clone itself: Its specificity is unknown. Other DNA sequences in this specimen translate into the identical CDR3.

J gave up 3 bases and V 1 base, and 2 bases lay outside the gene matches. CDR3 length: 14 amino acids. Germline CDR1 reads LNHDA; CDR2 reads SQIVND (reference sequence). Pooling was applied to second doses at about 4 or about 12 weeks. General study points: Following two doses of AZD1222, Spike-specific TCR breadth and depth rose. Nearly half of spike-specific TCRs reportedly target unmutated variant regions. Among vaccine-associated CD4 TCRs, coverage spanned spike, with dominance at 160-218 and 743-854.

Using immunoSEQ multiplex PCR, the repertoire was profiled, and TCRdb retains in-frame clones only, with some absent. Of 120,000 or so clones in the sample, 70% to 85% were seen once. The source material was peripheral blood, sampled 28 days after the second AZD1222 dose. The origin of this receptor is an adult who received the AZD1222 COVID-19 vaccine. J is TRBJ1-1 and V is TRBV19; TRBD1 matches 7 bases. As DNA, the CDR3 is TGTGCCAGTAGTATAGGACAGGGTTACACTGAAGCTTTCTTT. Translating gives CASSIGQGYTEAFF.